This T cell receptor (beta chain) is from a study of cytomegalovirus exposure and HLA in healthy donors. Per the germline V gene, CDR1 is ENHRY and CDR2 is SYGVKD. Trimming took off 9 bases at V and 4 bases at J, with 13 bases between the two ends. The length of the CDR3 is 13 residues. Method: immunoSEQ multiplex PCR; TCRdb's copy keeps in-frame clones and lacks some. The sample lists 220,000 or so clones, approximately 90% occurring once. The study, taken as a whole, reports: Listed as cytomegalovirus-associated were 150 to 200 TCR beta chains. There were a few CMV-associated chains whose specificity for CMV antigens was confirmed in vitro.

Concerning this clone itself: Its antigen is not known.

The sequencing sample was made of PBMCs. The V call is TRBV10-3, the J call TRBJ1-3; the D is unclear. The sequence was obtained from a woman between 18 and 30 years old in good health and CMV-seronegative. CDR3 residues: CAIRRRNGNTIYF. The CDR3 DNA reads TGTGCCATTAGGCGGAGGAACGGAAACACCATATATTTT.